This TCR beta chain comes out of a study of vaccination and CD4 T cells after COVID-19. Study-wide background: Recovered patients in the cohort numbered six men and four women, two of them Hispanic. Median draw time for post-COVID samples was 101 days post-diagnosis (range 35 to 161).

Described time point: late sampling 161 to 241 days after vaccination in a few convalescent patients. Treatment defined: roughly 10-day PBMC culture with coronavirus spike peptide pools or control peptides (ViraFEST assay). This clonotype was counted only a few times. Its antigen is unknown. Cultured CD4+ T-cell DNA underwent Oncomine TCR Beta short-read sequencing. The genomic DNA was obtained from cultured CD4+ T cells by extraction with the QIAamp micro DNA kit. TCRdb reprocessed the PCR reads via MiXCR and lists one record per CDR3 protein. Of about 25,000 distinct CDR3 sequences detected, 28% appear once; the ten largest clones hold less than 9%. The CDR3 has 14 residues. V gave up 3 bases and J gave up 4 bases, with 13 bases separating them. In germline, CDR1 is SEHNR, CDR2 FQNEAQ (reference sequence).

This chain joins TRBV7-9 and TRBJ2-7; perhaps TRBD2 as D (5 bases). This TCR derives from a human donor who had recovered from COVID-19. The source material was CD4+ T cells from blood, cultured in vitro, sampled about 7 months after SARS-CoV-2 vaccination. The CDR3 bases are TGTGCCAGCAGCTTGTTCGCGGGTGGGTACGAGCAGTACTTC. This translates into CASSLFAGGYEQYF. The variable domain in full, completed from reference TRBV7-9 and TRBJ2-7, reads DTGVSQNPRHKITKRGQNVTFRCDPISEHNRLYWYRQTLGQGPEFLTYFQNEAQLEKSRLLSDRFSAERPKGSFSTLEIQRTEQGDSAMYLCASSLFAGGYEQYFGPGTRLTVT.